This T cell receptor (beta chain) is from a study of post-analysis software for immune sequencing data. cDNA libraries of TCR beta carried unique molecular identifiers. T cells numbering roughly 0.85 to 11 million gave rise to about 540,000 cDNA molecules. TCRdb re-called the PCR reads through MiXCR, storing one row per CDR3 protein. The sample has more than 450,000 distinct CDR3 sequences; around 40% are singletons. Study results and limitations: Relative to controls, patients had about 5 TRBV segments at higher frequency, with TRBV5-6, TRBV5-1 and TRBV20-1 among these. Significantly lower normalized Chao1 diversity was found in patients with multiple sclerosis relative to controls. Strong co-clustering by F measure linked samples that shared a preparation batch.

The CDR3 covers 16 residues. CDR1 PRHDT and CDR2 FYEKMQ come from the germline V gene (reference sequence). About this clonotype itself: Its antigen is unknown.

The chain carries TRBV13 and TRBJ2-4; TRBD2 agrees at 7 bases. The better agreement between TRBJ2-7 and the DNA end casts doubt on the J call. This receptor was obtained from a girl aged 5 to 17 with multiple sclerosis. Sequencing used blood. CDR3 loop: CASSLDTASGAYEQYF. CDR3 nucleotide sequence: TGTGCCAGCAGCTTAGATACGGCTAGCGGCGCCTACGAGCAGTACTTC.